One sample yielded the 16 T cell receptor beta chains listed below, sequenced in a study of cytomegalovirus exposure and HLA in healthy donors. It was with 60 Vbeta and 13 Jbeta primers that the PCR ran. The method was immunoSEQ multiplex PCR; TCRdb's version includes in-frame clones alone and lacks a portion of them. The repertoire has about 130,000 clones, roughly 17% of them found once; the top ten carry approximately 2.9%. The sample consisted of PBMCs. All receptors come from a female donor in good health and CMV-seropositive.

The sample holds many counts of this clone. V usage is TRBV5-6 and J usage is TRBJ1-1, with D possibly being TRBD1 (6 bases). Trimming removed 4 bases from V and 11 bases from J, with 15 bases in between. Per germline, CDR1 SGHDT and CDR2 YYEEEE. The CDR3 contains 12 residues. The CDR3 DNA sequence: TGTGCCAGCAGCCCAAGGGGGGGGACCGCTTTCTTT. This encodes CASSPRGGTAFF.

The chain is built from TRBV18 and TRBJ2-5; maybe TRBD1 (5 bases). CDR3 length: 16 amino acids. Trimming removed 5 bases at V and 4 bases at J, with 20 bases between. The germline CDR1 and CDR2 sequences are KGHSH and LQKENI. The CDR3 coding sequence is TGTGCCAGCTCAGAAGACTCCGGAACAGGAAGAGAGACCCAGTACTTC. Translated, it gives CASSEDSGTGRETQYF. Full variable domain (outside the CDR3, taken from reference TRBV18 and TRBJ2-5): NAGVMQNPRHLVRRRGQEARLRCSPMKGHSHVYWYRQLPEEGLKFMVYLQKENIIDESGMPKERFSAEFPKEGPSILRIQQVVRGDSAAYFCASSEDSGTGRETQYFGPGTRLLVL.

The chain carries TRBV4-3 and TRBJ2-7, with 9 bases lining up with TRBD1. The V gene's germline CDR1 is LGHNA and CDR2 YSLEER. V shed 7 bases, J shed 0 bases, and the junction held 7 bases outside the gene matches. The length of the CDR3 is 15 residues. CDR3 sequence: CASTLGQGASYEQYF. For the CDR3, the DNA is TGCGCCAGCACCCTGGGACAGGGCGCCTCCTACGAGCAGTACTTC.

The chain combines TRBV12-5 with TRBJ1-5; possible D gene TRBD1, 6 bases. Trimming cost V 0 bases and J 2 bases, with 14 bases left between them. This CDR3 is built from 17 residues. Per germline, CDR1 LGHNT and CDR2 FRNRAP. CDR3 residues: CASGLVEQGYGNQPQHF. CDR3 DNA: TGTGCTAGTGGTTTGGTAGAACAGGGATATGGCAATCAGCCCCAGCATTTT.

The rearrangement links TRBV4-1 to TRBJ2-7; 9 bases are a match to TRBD2. Germline loops: CDR1 MGHRA, CDR2 YSYEKL. Trimming removed 4 bases from V and 0 bases from J; junction bases left unmatched: 4. This CDR3 spans 15 amino acids. DNA of the CDR3: TGCGCCAGCAGCCCCACTAGCGGGTCCTCCTACGAGCAGTACTTC. It specifies CASSPTSGSSYEQYF.

This chain links TRBV7-2 with TRBJ2-7; D is perhaps TRBD2 (5 bases). This CDR3 spans 14 amino acids. CDR1 is SGHTA and CDR2 is FQGNSA in the germline V gene. The V end lost 5 bases, the J end lost 0 bases, and 11 bases lay between the germline ends. The CDR3 region has the DNA TGTGCCAGCAGCCCCAGAGGGAGCTCCTACGAGCAGTACTTC. It yields the protein CASSPRGSSYEQYF. Filled out from reference TRBV7-2 and TRBJ2-7, the complete variable domain reads GAGVSQSPSNKVTEKGKDVELRCDPISGHTALYWYRQSLGQGLEFLIYFQGNSAPDKSGLPSDRFSAERTGGSVSTLTIQRTQQEDSAVYLCASSPRGSSYEQYFGPGTRLTVT.

This clone was seen a few times. This chain uses TRBV19 with TRBJ1-6; D unresolved. The CDR3 is made up of 15 amino acids. V was cut by 5 bases and J by 3 bases, with 11 bases left in between. From germline, CDR1 is LNHDA and CDR2 SQIVND (reference sequence). CDR3 coding DNA: TGTGCCAGTAGTTTGCGGGTCAACTATAATTCACCCCTCCACTTT. It specifies CASSLRVNYNSPLHF.

This clone occurred a few times. V gene TRBV4-2 combines with J gene TRBJ1-1; no firm D call. Germline V gene sequence: CDR1 LGHNA, CDR2 YNFKEQ. The CDR3 spans 14 residues. Trimming removed 3 bases at V and 9 bases at J, with 17 bases between. The DNA of the CDR3 is TGTGCCAGCAGCCAGGAGGGTCCTACCTCTAAAGCTTTCTTT. It codes for CASSQEGPTSKAFF.

This rearrangement joins TRBV4-2 to TRBJ1-5; tentative D call: TRBD1 (5 bases). Per germline, CDR1 LGHNA and CDR2 YNFKEQ. The CDR3 is made up of 15 amino acids. Deletions cut 0 bases from V and 4 bases from J, with 10 bases between. The CDR3 sequence: CASSQEEGLNQPQHF. The CDR3, as DNA: TGTGCCAGCAGCCAAGAGGAGGGGCTTAATCAGCCCCAGCATTTT.

Details on this clone: Since no conserved phenylalanine or tryptophan closes the CDR3, a read error is the likely cause. This chain uses TRBV30 with TRBJ2-7; D not resolved. Trimming removed 4 bases at V and 3 bases at J, with 13 bases between. Germline V gene data show CDR1 as GTSNPN and CDR2 as SVGIG (reference sequence). There are 13 residues in the CDR3. The CDR3 sequence is CAWTRLGHYEQYL. CDR3 DNA: TGTGCCTGGACTAGGCTTGGCCACTACGAGCAGTACCTC.

This clone has only a few counts. The V and J genes are TRBV6-1 and TRBJ2-5; 12 bases line up with TRBD2. This CDR3 spans 17 amino acids. J lost 5 bases, V lost 1 base, and 8 bases had no gene match. The germline V gene has CDR1 MNHNS and CDR2 SASEGT. CDR3 loop: CASSEGRLAGGHETQYF. For the CDR3, the DNA is TGTGCCAGCAGTGAAGGGAGGCTAGCGGGGGGGCACGAGACCCAGTACTTC.

This clone was recorded a few times. The rearrangement joins TRBV19 to TRBJ1-1; D is ambiguous. The germline gives CDR1 LNHDA, CDR2 SQIVND (reference sequence). Trimming removed 6 bases at V and 6 bases at J, with 29 bases between. The CDR3 consists of 18 residues. The CDR3 loop is CASSPKGGKAWLGSEAFF. DNA of the CDR3: TGTGCCAGTAGCCCAAAAGGAGGGAAAGCTTGGTTAGGCTCTGAAGCTTTCTTT.

The V gene is TRBV7-8, the J gene TRBJ2-7; 12 positions match TRBD2. Germline CDR1 SGHVS, CDR2 FQNEAQ. V trimming: 0 bases; J trimming: 6 bases; junction bases outside the gene matches: 6. The length of the CDR3 is 16 residues. CDR3: CASSLASRLAGAEQYF. In DNA form, the CDR3 reads TGTGCCAGCAGCTTAGCGAGTCGACTAGCGGGGGCCGAGCAGTACTTC.

The chain couples TRBV9 to TRBJ2-3, with 13 nucleotides matching TRBD2. CDR3 length: 16 residues. CDR1 and CDR2 from the germline V gene are SGDLS and YYNGEE. V gave up 3 bases and J gave up 5 bases; unmatched junction bases: 6. CDR3 in DNA: TGTGCCAGCAGCGCCCGACTAGCGGGGGGAGGAGATACGCAGTATTTT. The encoded protein is CASSARLAGGGDTQYF. The entire variable domain, with the rest obtained from reference TRBV9 and TRBJ2-3, is as follows: DSGVTQTPKHLITATGQRVTLRCSPRSGDLSVYWYQQSLDQGLQFLIQYYNGEERAKGNILERFSAQQFPDLHSELNLSSLELGDSALYFCASSARLAGGGDTQYFGPGTRLTVL.

The chain carries TRBV6-5 and TRBJ2-1, with 7 positions matching TRBD1. J lost 0 bases, V lost 6 bases, and 5 bases had no gene match. The CDR3 extends over 15 amino acids. Germline loops: CDR1 MNHEY, CDR2 SVGAGI. The CDR3 protein is CASSLDRDSYNEQFF. CDR3 sequence (DNA): TGTGCCAGCAGCCTCGACAGGGACTCCTACAATGAGCAGTTCTTC.

The V gene is TRBV2, the J gene TRBJ2-1; D gene unclear. V lost 6 bases, J lost 4 bases, and 4 bases lay in between. Germline V gene sequence: CDR1 SNHLY, CDR2 FYNNEI. This CDR3 spans 11 amino acids. CDR3 sequence: CASRYYNEQFF. The CDR3 DNA sequence: TGTGCCAGCAGATATTACAATGAGCAGTTCTTC. The entire variable domain, with the rest obtained from reference TRBV2 and TRBJ2-1, is as follows: EPEVTQTPSHQVTQMGQEVILRCVPISNHLYFYWYRQILGQKVEFLVSFYNNEISEKSEIFDDQFSVERPDGSNFTLKIRSTKLEDSAMYFCASRYYNEQFFGPGTRLTVL.